This TCR beta chain was sequenced in a study of post-analysis software for immune sequencing data (dated by TCRdb to the mid-2010s). For context, the study as a whole: Relapsing-remitting, secondary progressive and progressive-relapsing multiple sclerosis were recorded as disease courses, and subtype annotation was lacking for some patients. Patient repertoires were compared against some twelve previously published healthy control repertoires from donors aged roughly 6 to 26 years. A subset of samples was prepared in parallel using single-end sample barcoding, then pooled and co-amplified after Illumina adapter ligation.

The protocol used for the library was PCR. These reads were obtained on an Illumina HiSeq 2500. To reduce PCR and sequencing biases, unique molecular identifiers were incorporated into the TCR beta cDNA libraries. About 500,000 cDNA molecules were obtained for every 1 to 10 million input T cells, so each molecule roughly corresponded to one T cell. The patient libraries were prepared and sequenced with the same protocol used for the earlier healthy control dataset. Within a given batch, samples were prepared together, multiplexed and sequenced on the same HiSeq lane. The authors' pipeline ran thus. MIGEC handled the raw barcoded reads, throwing out single-read molecular identifier groups before consensus assembly and CDR3 extraction. VDJtools was used for post-analysis of the clonotype tables, and diversity was normalized by down-sampling every dataset to the size of the smallest sample. To correct batch-related cross-sample contamination, repertoire overlap clustering matched CDR3 amino acid sequences but not nucleotide sequences. TCRdb applied fastp at Q25 and MiXCR to the public reads, then kept only in-frame beta chains. Entries are consolidated by CDR3 protein sequence, retaining the most common genes and DNA. TCRdb's processing, not the study's, gives the V and J calls here. The sample data list about 540,000 distinct CDR3 sequences, and approximately 34% of these were observed just once. About 6% of the sample belongs to the ten largest clones.

The CDR3 has 14 amino acids, counting the end cysteine and phenylalanine. CDR3 DNA is the only sequence kept; it has 42 bases, read in frame from the first base. Reading the germline V gene (reference sequence) gives CDR1 DFQATT and CDR2 SNEGSKA. V drops 6 bases and J drops 3 bases, leaving 18 bases in between. Study-wide conclusions, independent of this receptor: Compared with controls, multiple sclerosis patients had significantly lower normalized Chao1 diversity, a finding suggesting substantial peripheral T-cell clonal expansion. Roughly 5 TRBV segments, including TRBV5-6, TRBV5-1 and TRBV20-1, were significantly more frequent in patients than controls. The control group was slightly older than the multiple sclerosis patient group. When samples were clustered directly using the F measure, samples prepared in the same batch co-clustered strongly, which prompted a batch-effect correction.

To demonstrate the VDJtools post-analysis software, TCR beta repertoires were profiled from the peripheral blood of 13 young patients with multiple sclerosis. The patients with multiple sclerosis were children and adolescents between about 6 and 17 years of age. This clonotype was recorded a few times. The antigen it recognizes is unknown. No much larger clone exists at a distance of one base, and base qualities are not known. The sequenced material came from blood. The receptor was isolated from a girl aged 2-17 years with multiple sclerosis. The chain joins TRBV20-1 to TRBJ2-7; tentative D gene TRBD1, with 5 bases matching. Here the CDR3 is given as CSAPIQGTGYEQYF. Read as DNA, the sequence is TGCAGTGCCCCGATCCAGGGTACAGGCTACGAGCAGTACTTC.